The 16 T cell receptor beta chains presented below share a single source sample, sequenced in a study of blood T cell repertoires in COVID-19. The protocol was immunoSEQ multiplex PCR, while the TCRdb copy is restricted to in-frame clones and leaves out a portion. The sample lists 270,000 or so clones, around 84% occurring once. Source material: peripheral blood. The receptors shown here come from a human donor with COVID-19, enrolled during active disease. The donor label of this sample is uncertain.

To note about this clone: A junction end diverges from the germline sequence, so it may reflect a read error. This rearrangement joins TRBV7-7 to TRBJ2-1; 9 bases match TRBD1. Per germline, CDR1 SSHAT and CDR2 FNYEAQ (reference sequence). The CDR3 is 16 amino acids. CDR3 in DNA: TGTGCTAGCAGCTTAGGGCCGGGACAGGGCAACAATGAGCAGTTCTTC. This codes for CASSLGPGQGNNEQFF.

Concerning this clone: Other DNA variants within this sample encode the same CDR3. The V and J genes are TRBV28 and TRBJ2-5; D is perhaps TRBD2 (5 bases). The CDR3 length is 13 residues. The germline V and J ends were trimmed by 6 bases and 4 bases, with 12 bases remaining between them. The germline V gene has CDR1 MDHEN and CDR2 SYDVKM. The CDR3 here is CASSPQGGETQYF. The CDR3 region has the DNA TGTGCCAGCAGCCCTCAAGGAGGAGAGACCCAGTACTTC.

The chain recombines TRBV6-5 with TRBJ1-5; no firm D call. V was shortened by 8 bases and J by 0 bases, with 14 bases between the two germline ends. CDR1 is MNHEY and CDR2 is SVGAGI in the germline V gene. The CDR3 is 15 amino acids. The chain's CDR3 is CASEIRRYSNQPQHF. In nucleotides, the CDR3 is TGTGCCAGCGAGATTCGGAGGTATAGCAATCAGCCCCAGCATTTT.

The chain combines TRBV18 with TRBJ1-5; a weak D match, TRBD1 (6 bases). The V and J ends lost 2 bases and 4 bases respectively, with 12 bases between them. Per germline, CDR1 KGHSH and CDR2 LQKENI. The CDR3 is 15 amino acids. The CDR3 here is CASSPDGGQNQPQHF. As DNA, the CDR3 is TGTGCCAGCTCACCAGACGGGGGGCAAAATCAGCCCCAGCATTTT.

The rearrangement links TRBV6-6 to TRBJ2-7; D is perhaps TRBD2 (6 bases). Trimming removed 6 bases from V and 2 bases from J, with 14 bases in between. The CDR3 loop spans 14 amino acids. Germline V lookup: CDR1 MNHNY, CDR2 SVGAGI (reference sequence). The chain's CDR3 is CASRPGLRAYEQYF. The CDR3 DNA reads TGTGCCAGCAGGCCGGGACTCCGAGCCTACGAGCAGTACTTC.

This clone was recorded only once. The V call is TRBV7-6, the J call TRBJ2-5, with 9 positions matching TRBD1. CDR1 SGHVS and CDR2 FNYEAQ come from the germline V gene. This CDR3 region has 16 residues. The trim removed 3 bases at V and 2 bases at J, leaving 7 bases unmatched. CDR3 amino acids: CASSFWGQGQQETQYF. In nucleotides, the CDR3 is TGTGCCAGCAGCTTTTGGGGACAGGGTCAACAAGAGACCCAGTACTTC.

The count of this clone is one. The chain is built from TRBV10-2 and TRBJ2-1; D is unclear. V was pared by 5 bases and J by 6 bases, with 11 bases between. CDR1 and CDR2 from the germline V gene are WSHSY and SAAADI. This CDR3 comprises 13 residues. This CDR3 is CASSLSRPNEQFF. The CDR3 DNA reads TGCGCCAGCAGTCTTTCCAGGCCCAATGAGCAGTTCTTC.

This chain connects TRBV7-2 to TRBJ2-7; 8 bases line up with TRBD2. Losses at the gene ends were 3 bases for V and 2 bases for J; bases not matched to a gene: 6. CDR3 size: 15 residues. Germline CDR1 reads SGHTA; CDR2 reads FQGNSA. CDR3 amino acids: CASSFIAGSTYEQYF. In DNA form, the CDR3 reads TGTGCCAGCAGCTTCATAGCGGGGTCCACCTACGAGCAGTACTTC.

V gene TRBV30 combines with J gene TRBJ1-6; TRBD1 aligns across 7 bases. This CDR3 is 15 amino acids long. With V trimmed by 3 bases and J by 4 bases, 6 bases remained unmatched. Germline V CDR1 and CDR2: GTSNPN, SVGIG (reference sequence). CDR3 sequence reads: CAWRWGTAYNSPLHF. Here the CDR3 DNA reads TGTGCCTGGAGATGGGGGACAGCTTATAATTCACCCCTCCACTTT.

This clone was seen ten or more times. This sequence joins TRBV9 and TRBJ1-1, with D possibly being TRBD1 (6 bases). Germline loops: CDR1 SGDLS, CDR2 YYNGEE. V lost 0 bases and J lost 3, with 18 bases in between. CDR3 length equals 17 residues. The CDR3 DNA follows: TGTGCCAGCAGCGTAGAGGCGAGGGGGATCGTGCACACTGAAGCTTTCTTT. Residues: CASSVEARGIVHTEAFF. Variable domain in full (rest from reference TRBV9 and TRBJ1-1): DSGVTQTPKHLITATGQRVTLRCSPRSGDLSVYWYQQSLDQGLQFLIQYYNGEERAKGNILERFSAQQFPDLHSELNLSSLELGDSALYFCASSVEARGIVHTEAFFGQGTRLTVV.

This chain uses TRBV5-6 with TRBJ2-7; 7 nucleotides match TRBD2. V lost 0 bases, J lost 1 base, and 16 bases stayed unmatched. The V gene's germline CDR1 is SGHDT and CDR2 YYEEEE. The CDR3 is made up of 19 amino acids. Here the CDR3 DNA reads TGTGCCAGCAGCTTGGGGTTCGGCGGGAGAGTTGGTGCGTCCTACGAGCAGTACTTC. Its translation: CASSLGFGGRVGASYEQYF. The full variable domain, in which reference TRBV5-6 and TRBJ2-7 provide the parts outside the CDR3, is DAGVTQSPTHLIKTRGQQVTLRCSPKSGHDTVSWYQQALGQGPQFIFQYYEEEERQRGNFPDRFSGHQFPNYSSELNVNALLLGDSALYLCASSLGFGGRVGASYEQYFGPGTRLTVT.

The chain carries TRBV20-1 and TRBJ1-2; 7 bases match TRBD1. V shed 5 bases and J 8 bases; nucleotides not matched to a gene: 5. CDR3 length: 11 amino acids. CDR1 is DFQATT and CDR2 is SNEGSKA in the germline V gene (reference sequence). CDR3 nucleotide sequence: TGCAGTGCTGAGGGGGCGCCCGGCTACACCTTC. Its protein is CSAEGAPGYTF.

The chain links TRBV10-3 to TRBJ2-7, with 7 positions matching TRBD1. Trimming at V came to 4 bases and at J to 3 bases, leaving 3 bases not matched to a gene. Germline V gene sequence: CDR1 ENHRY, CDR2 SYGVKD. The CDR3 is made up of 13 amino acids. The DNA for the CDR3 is TGTGCCATCAGTGCAAACAGGGGCTACGAGCAGTACTTC. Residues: CAISANRGYEQYF.

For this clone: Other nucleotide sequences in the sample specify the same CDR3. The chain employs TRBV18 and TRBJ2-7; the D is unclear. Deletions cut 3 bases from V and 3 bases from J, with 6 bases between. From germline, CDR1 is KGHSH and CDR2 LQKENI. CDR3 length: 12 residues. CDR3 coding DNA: TGTGCCAGCTCACCTAACAACTACGAGCAGTACTTC. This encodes CASSPNNYEQYF. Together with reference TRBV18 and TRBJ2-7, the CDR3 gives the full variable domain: NAGVMQNPRHLVRRRGQEARLRCSPMKGHSHVYWYRQLPEEGLKFMVYLQKENIIDESGMPKERFSAEFPKEGPSILRIQQVVRGDSAAYFCASSPNNYEQYFGPGTRLTVT.

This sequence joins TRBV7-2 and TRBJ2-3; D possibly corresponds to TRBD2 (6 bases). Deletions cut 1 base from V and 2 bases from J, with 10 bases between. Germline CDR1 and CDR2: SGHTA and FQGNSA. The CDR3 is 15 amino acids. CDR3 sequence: CASSLVSGYTDTQYF. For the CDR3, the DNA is TGTGCCAGCAGCTTAGTTAGCGGATACACAGATACGCAGTATTTT.

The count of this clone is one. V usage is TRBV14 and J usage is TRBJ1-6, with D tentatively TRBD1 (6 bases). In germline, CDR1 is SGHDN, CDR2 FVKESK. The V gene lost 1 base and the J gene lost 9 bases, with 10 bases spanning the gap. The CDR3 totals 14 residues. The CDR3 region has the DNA TGTGCCAGCAGCCAAGGAGGGGGTAGTTCACCCCTCCACTTT. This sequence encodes CASSQGGGSSPLHF.